These 20 T cell receptor beta chains came from one sample sequenced in a study of beta chain features in type 1 diabetes. For these TCRs, the target antigens are not known. Study findings and constraints: A moderate, significant TCRB CDR3 shortening appeared in type 1 diabetes across four CD4+ subsets.

As every portion of the isolated RNA was reverse transcribed, the sequencing read expressed TCRB transcripts. Libraries were prepared by immunoSEQ multiplex PCR; TCRdb keeps only in-frame clonotypes and omits some of them. The table shows some 45,000 clones, with approximately 70% occurring only once. Sequenced input: Tregs from blood. The source is a woman under 30 with type 1 diabetes.

This chain connects TRBV29-1 to TRBJ2-7, with D possibly TRBD1 on 6 matching bases. The CDR3 spans 12 residues. V was trimmed by 7 bases and J by 3 bases, leaving 13 bases between them. Germline lookup yields CDR1 SQVTM and CDR2 ANQGSEA. DNA for the CDR3: TGCAGCGCCACAGGGACCCTCTACGAGCAGTACTTC. Protein sequence: CSATGTLYEQYF.

The J gene is TRBJ2-5, the V gene TRBV18, with TRBD2 identical over 11 bases. The DNA matches TRBJ2-7 better at its end, which makes the J call doubtful. This CDR3 region has 17 residues. Germline assignment: CDR1 KGHSH and CDR2 LQKENI. CDR3 bases: TGTGCCAGCTCACCGTCTAGCGGGGGGTCCATTGAAGGCGAGCAGTACTTC. Amino acids: CASSPSSGGSIEGEQYF.

The V call is TRBV28, the J call TRBJ2-7; 10 bases line up with TRBD2. J lost 4 bases, V lost 4 bases, and 13 bases had no gene match. Germline V gene lookup returns CDR1 MDHEN and CDR2 SYDVKM. This CDR3 comprises 17 residues. The CDR3 spells CASSSNSGGSIWYEQYF. The CDR3 region has the DNA TGTGCCAGCAGTTCCAATAGCGGGGGGTCCATTTGGTACGAGCAGTACTTC.

This clone was recorded once. CDR3 nucleotide sequence: TGTGCCAGCGCGCGCGGGAGCTACGAGCAGTACTTC. Encoded protein: CASARGSYEQYF. The rearrangement joins TRBV25-1 to TRBJ2-7; 7 bases are a match to TRBD2. V dropped 8 bases and J dropped 3; count of bases not matched to a gene: 4. CDR1 is MGHDK and CDR2 is SYGVNS in the germline V gene. The CDR3 loop spans 12 amino acids.

V and J are TRBV7-2 and TRBJ2-1, with 9 bases matching TRBD1. From germline, CDR1 is SGHTA and CDR2 FQGNSA. V lost 5 bases to trimming and J lost 3 bases; unmatched junction nucleotides: 2. This CDR3 is 14 amino acids long. CDR3 sequence: CASSGTGIYNEQFF. The CDR3 bases are TGTGCCAGCAGCGGGACAGGGATCTACAATGAGCAGTTCTTC.

This clone was observed a few times. The chain links TRBV6-6 to TRBJ2-2; D may be TRBD1 (6 bases). The germline V gene has CDR1 MNHNY and CDR2 SVGAGI (reference sequence). Between the trimmed V and J ends, which lost 8 bases and 7 bases, there was a span of 17 bases. The CDR3 covers 14 residues. This CDR3 is CASVLEGGSGELFF. CDR3 coding DNA: TGTGCCAGCGTCTTAGAAGGGGGTAGCGGGGAGCTGTTTTTT.

The CDR3 DNA reads as TGTGCCAGCAGCGTAGACAGGGGACCTGGAAACACCATATATTTT. This gives the protein CASSVDRGPGNTIYF. This sequence joins TRBV9 and TRBJ1-3; the match to TRBD1 covers 7 bases. The germline gives CDR1 SGDLS, CDR2 YYNGEE. Trimming at V came to 0 bases and at J to 2 bases, leaving 2 bases not matched to a gene. This CDR3 region has 15 residues. The complete variable domain, with remaining parts taken from reference TRBV9 and TRBJ1-3, reads DSGVTQTPKHLITATGQRVTLRCSPRSGDLSVYWYQQSLDQGLQFLIQYYNGEERAKGNILERFSAQQFPDLHSELNLSSLELGDSALYFCASSVDRGPGNTIYFGEGSWLTVV.

V gene TRBV7-8 combines with J gene TRBJ2-5, with 7 bases that match TRBD1. The length of the CDR3 is 15 residues. V lost 3 bases to trimming and J lost 1 base; unmatched junction nucleotides: 5. Germline CDR1 SGHVS, CDR2 FQNEAQ. The CDR3 nucleotides read TGTGCCAGCAGCTTGAGACAGGGAGCCCAAGAGACCCAGTACTTC. Its translation is CASSLRQGAQETQYF.

For the CDR3, the DNA is TGTGCCAGCATCCCGACTACCGGGGAGCTGTTTTTT. Residues: CASIPTTGELFF. The rearrangement uses TRBV7-2 and TRBJ2-2; D remains ambiguous. Trimming removed 7 bases at V and 5 bases at J, with 8 bases between. The CDR3 is 12 amino acids. CDR1 and CDR2 from the germline V gene are SGHTA and FQGNSA.

This clone was recorded only once. The V gene is TRBV19, the J gene TRBJ1-1; D not resolved. V was pared by 7 bases and J by 0 bases, with 9 bases between. CDR1 LNHDA and CDR2 SQIVND come from the germline V gene (reference sequence). The CDR3 runs to 13 residues. The CDR3 DNA is TGTGCCAGTACCGAACAGATGAACACTGAAGCTTTCTTT. Amino acid sequence: CASTEQMNTEAFF.

The V gene is TRBV7-2, the J gene TRBJ1-5, with D possibly matching TRBD1 (6 bases). The CDR3 totals 15 residues. V shed 3 bases and J shed 6 bases, with 15 bases lying between them. Germline V lookup: CDR1 SGHTA, CDR2 FQGNSA. The CDR3 here is CASSLATGLAQPQHF. As DNA, the CDR3 is TGTGCCAGCAGCTTGGCTACAGGGTTGGCTCAGCCCCAGCATTTT.

This chain connects TRBV7-2 to TRBJ2-7, with 8 bases lining up with TRBD1. The junction had 5 bases not matched to a gene; V was cut back by 1 base and J by 6 bases. CDR3 length: 14 amino acids. Germline V gene lookup returns CDR1 SGHTA and CDR2 FQGNSA. The CDR3 here is CASSLGSRGREQYF. CDR3 bases: TGTGCCAGCAGCTTAGGGTCCAGGGGGCGCGAGCAGTACTTC.

The rearrangement joins TRBV4-1 to TRBJ2-1; TRBD2 aligns across 10 bases. Trimming cost V 2 bases and J 4 bases; bases outside gene matches: 5. Germline values: CDR1 MGHRA, CDR2 YSYEKL. The CDR3 sequence is 16 residues long. The CDR3 region has the DNA TGCGCCAGCAGCCAATCCCCGACTAGCGGGTACAATGAGCAGTTCTTC. Translating it yields CASSQSPTSGYNEQFF.

V and J are TRBV19 and TRBJ2-6; TRBD2 matches at 8 bases. V lost 8 bases, J lost 0 bases, and 6 bases stayed unmatched. This CDR3 has 16 residues. Germline loops: CDR1 LNHDA, CDR2 SQIVND (reference sequence). The CDR3 reads CASSREGVSGANVLTF. The CDR3 region has the DNA TGTGCCAGTTCCCGGGAGGGGGTCTCTGGGGCCAACGTCCTGACTTTC.

The chain joins TRBV27 to TRBJ2-7, with 13 bases matching TRBD2. The germline gives CDR1 MNHEY, CDR2 SMNVEV (reference sequence). Germline trimming cut 5 bases from V and 3 bases from J; bases unmatched to any gene: 10. The CDR3 sequence is 17 residues long. The CDR3: CASSIIGTSGEGYEQYF. CDR3 DNA: TGTGCCAGCAGTATCATCGGGACTAGCGGGGAAGGCTACGAGCAGTACTTC.

The chain is built from TRBV6-1 and TRBJ2-7, with TRBD2 matching over 8 bases. V shed 2 bases and J 4 bases; nucleotides not matched to a gene: 7. Germline V CDR1 and CDR2: MNHNS, SASEGT. This CDR3 spans 15 amino acids. The CDR3 loop reads CASSESGGWVYEQYF. The CDR3 DNA sequence: TGTGCCAGCAGTGAAAGCGGGGGATGGGTTTACGAGCAGTACTTC.

This clone has more than one count but fewer than ten. The gene calls are TRBV7-2 and TRBJ2-7; 7 bases match TRBD2. CDR1 is SGHTA, CDR2 FQGNSA, per germline. V gave up 5 bases and J gave up 0 bases; unmatched junction bases: 10. The CDR3 has 16 amino acids. CDR3 protein: CASSQGSGVSSYEQYF. The DNA of the CDR3 is TGTGCCAGCAGCCAAGGGAGCGGGGTTAGCTCCTACGAGCAGTACTTC.

The V call is TRBV6-5, the J call TRBJ1-1, with 8 nucleotides matching TRBD1. Germline CDR1 MNHEY, CDR2 SVGAGI. The CDR3 length is 14 residues. V lost 2 bases and J lost 5; bases outside the gene matches: 4. CDR3 protein: CASSYGRGRTEAFF. The CDR3 bases are TGTGCCAGCAGTTACGGCAGGGGGCGGACTGAAGCTTTCTTT.

This clone has more than one count but fewer than ten. V gene TRBV18 combines with J gene TRBJ1-2; D ambiguous. The CDR3 sequence is 14 residues long. Per the germline V gene, CDR1 is KGHSH and CDR2 is LQKENI. Trimming stripped 2 bases from V and 1 base from J, with 8 bases between. The CDR3 nucleotides read TGTGCCAGCTCACCAGATCAGGATAACTATGGCTACACCTTC. It specifies CASSPDQDNYGYTF.

The rearrangement joins TRBV7-2 to TRBJ2-5; TRBD1 matches 8 bases. TRBJ2-7 explains the end of the DNA better; the J call may be wrong. CDR3 size: 15 residues. CDR1 and CDR2 from the germline V gene are SGHTA and FQGNSA. This CDR3 is CASSLVRGRSYEQYF. As DNA, the CDR3 is TGTGCCAGCAGCTTAGTCAGGGGGCGGTCCTACGAGCAGTACTTC.